What follows are 14 T cell receptor beta chains derived from one specimen sequenced in a study of PD-1 blockade in classical Hodgkin lymphoma. After autologous stem cell transplantation all patients relapsed, and prior brentuximab vedotin exposure differed between cohorts. TCRdb's copy holds only in-frame clones and misses some; the assay was immunoSEQ multiplex PCR. The data show 25,000 to 35,000 clones, about 70% seen once. This specimen was peripheral blood mononuclear cells (PBMCs), taken before the second cycle of nivolumab. These receptors were obtained from a human donor with classical Hodgkin lymphoma.

J is TRBJ2-3 and V is TRBV14; possibly TRBD2 for D (6 bases). CDR1 SGHDN and CDR2 FVKESK come from the germline V gene. The CDR3 runs to 15 residues. Trimming pared 3 bases from V and 6 bases from J, leaving 16 bases between. CDR3 in DNA: TGTGCCAGCAGCCAGGACCGACTAGTGCGTGATACGCAGTATTTT. Amino acids: CASSQDRLVRDTQYF.

This clone has only one observation. The rearrangement links TRBV5-8 to TRBJ2-1; TRBD2 aligns across 10 bases. There are 17 residues in the CDR3. Unmatched junction bases numbered 13, after V lost 2 bases and J lost 8 bases. Germline V gives CDR1 SGHTS, CDR2 YDEGEE. The CDR3 nucleotides read TGTGCCAGCAGCTTTTCCTTCGGAGCGGGAGGGCCTCATGAGCAGTTCTTC. Translation gives CASSFSFGAGGPHEQFF.

The chain carries TRBV30 and TRBJ2-7; the D gene is possibly TRBD1 (6 bases). V gave up 2 bases and J gave up 3 bases, with 14 bases separating them. The length of the CDR3 is 14 residues. CDR1 is GTSNPN and CDR2 is SVGIG in the germline V gene (reference sequence). The CDR3 DNA reads as TGTGCCTGGAGTTTGGACAGTATCCTCTACGAGCAGTACTTC. This gives the protein CAWSLDSILYEQYF.

This rearrangement joins TRBV7-2 to TRBJ2-2; 8 bases align to TRBD2. CDR3 length: 18 residues. With V trimmed by 3 bases and J by 0 bases, 9 bases remained unmatched. Germline V gene data show CDR1 as SGHTA and CDR2 as FQGNSA. CDR3 nucleotide sequence: TGTGCCAGCAGCTTGGTCCCAGCGGGGGCCGCGAACACCGGGGAGCTGTTTTTT. Its protein product is CASSLVPAGAANTGELFF.

The V call is TRBV7-8, the J call TRBJ2-2, with 10 bases that match TRBD1. Germline V gene data show CDR1 as SGHVS and CDR2 as FQNEAQ. The V segment lost 4 bases and the J segment 5 bases; nucleotides outside the gene matches: 10. The CDR3 is made up of 17 amino acids. This CDR3 reads CASSSRDRGYTTGELFF. CDR3 DNA sequence: TGTGCCAGCAGCTCCCGGGACAGGGGATACACTACCGGGGAGCTGTTTTTT. Full variable domain (rest looked up from reference TRBV7-8 and TRBJ2-2): GAGVSQSPRYKVAKRGQDVALRCDPISGHVSLFWYQQALGQGPEFLTYFQNEAQLDKSGLPSDRFFAERPEGSVSTLKIQRTQQEDSAVYLCASSSRDRGYTTGELFFGEGSRLTVL.

The chain links TRBV6-1 to TRBJ2-3; the match to TRBD2 covers 11 bases. In germline, CDR1 is MNHNS, CDR2 SASEGT. Losses at the gene ends were 7 bases for V and 5 bases for J; bases not matched to a gene: 8. The CDR3 sequence is 15 residues long. CDR3: CASTVAGGPGDTQYF. The CDR3 region has the DNA TGTGCCAGCACCGTAGCGGGGGGGCCTGGAGATACGCAGTATTTT.

A few counts support this clone. V and J are TRBV6-6 and TRBJ2-1; D gene ambiguous. Germline V gives CDR1 MNHNY, CDR2 SVGAGI (reference sequence). The V and J ends lost 3 bases and 2 bases respectively, with 8 bases between them. The CDR3 is 14 residues long. The CDR3 here is CASSYLETYNEQFF. The CDR3, as DNA: TGTGCCAGCAGTTATCTGGAGACCTACAATGAGCAGTTCTTC.

The chain carries TRBV28 and TRBJ1-2; the match to TRBD1 covers 9 bases. The CDR3 totals 17 residues. The V gene end was trimmed by 2 bases and the J gene end by 4 bases; junction bases not matched to a gene: 11. The V gene's germline CDR1 is MDHEN and CDR2 SYDVKM. The CDR3 spells CASSLAETGGGLYGYTF. DNA of the CDR3: TGTGCCAGCAGTTTAGCTGAGACAGGGGGGGGCCTCTATGGCTACACCTTC.

The chain combines TRBV5-1 with TRBJ2-1; perhaps D is TRBD1 or TRBD2 (6 bases each). The CDR3 is 15 amino acids. V was clipped by 5 bases and J by 2 bases, with 14 bases between them. The germline gives CDR1 SGHRS, CDR2 YFSETQ. The DNA for the CDR3 is TGCGCCAGCAGGCGGGACGGGGGCGCCTACAATGAGCAGTTCTTC. It specifies CASRRDGGAYNEQFF. Together with reference TRBV5-1 and TRBJ2-1, the CDR3 gives the full variable domain: KAGVTQTPRYLIKTRGQQVTLSCSPISGHRSVSWYQQTPGQGLQFLFEYFSETQRNKGNFPGRFSGRQFSNSRSEMNVSTLELGDSALYLCASRRDGGAYNEQFFGPGTRLTVL.

V and J are TRBV5-1 and TRBJ2-1; 9 positions match TRBD2. CDR1 and CDR2 (germline): SGHRS, YFSETQ. V lost 0 bases to trimming and J lost 9 bases; unmatched junction nucleotides: 10. The CDR3 is 16 amino acids. This CDR3 reads CASSLAITSGPGEQFF. The CDR3 DNA reads as TGCGCCAGCAGCTTGGCCATTACTAGCGGGCCCGGTGAGCAGTTCTTC.

The genes are TRBV27 and TRBJ2-3; TRBD2 matches 13 bases. Germline V lookup: CDR1 MNHEY, CDR2 SMNVEV (reference sequence). CDR3 length equals 17 residues. The V segment lost 5 bases and the J segment 6 bases; nucleotides outside the gene matches: 11. The CDR3: CASSGGSLAGGRDTQYF. The CDR3 coding sequence is TGTGCCAGCAGTGGAGGATCACTAGCGGGGGGGCGCGATACGCAGTATTTT.

This clone was seen a few times. The chain has TRBV25-1 and TRBJ2-7; weak D call: TRBD1 (5 bases). Germline CDR1 is MGHDK and CDR2 is SYGVNS. The CDR3 spans 11 residues. V was cut by 4 bases and J by 6 bases, with 7 bases left in between. CDR3 bases: TGTGCCAGCAGTGGGGGCCTCGAGCAGTACTTC. It specifies CASSGGLEQYF.

The chain's CDR3 is CASSFQGIHNEQFF. DNA for the CDR3: TGTGCCAGCAGCTTCCAGGGTATCCACAATGAGCAGTTCTTC. The V gene is TRBV7-9, the J gene TRBJ2-1; possible D gene TRBD1, 5 bases. Looked up from germline, CDR1 is SEHNR and CDR2 is FQNEAQ (reference sequence). The CDR3 is 14 residues long. V lost 3 bases to trimming and J lost 5 bases, with 11 bases between them.

The chain uses TRBV5-4 and TRBJ2-3, with 10 nucleotides matching TRBD1. Germline CDR1 reads SGHNT; CDR2 reads YYREEE (reference sequence). V trimming: 3 bases; J trimming: 2 bases; junction bases outside the gene matches: 9. This CDR3 has 17 residues. CDR3 region: CASSWDRGGLNTDTQYF. The CDR3 nucleotides are TGTGCCAGCAGCTGGGACAGGGGAGGGTTAAACACAGATACGCAGTATTTT.